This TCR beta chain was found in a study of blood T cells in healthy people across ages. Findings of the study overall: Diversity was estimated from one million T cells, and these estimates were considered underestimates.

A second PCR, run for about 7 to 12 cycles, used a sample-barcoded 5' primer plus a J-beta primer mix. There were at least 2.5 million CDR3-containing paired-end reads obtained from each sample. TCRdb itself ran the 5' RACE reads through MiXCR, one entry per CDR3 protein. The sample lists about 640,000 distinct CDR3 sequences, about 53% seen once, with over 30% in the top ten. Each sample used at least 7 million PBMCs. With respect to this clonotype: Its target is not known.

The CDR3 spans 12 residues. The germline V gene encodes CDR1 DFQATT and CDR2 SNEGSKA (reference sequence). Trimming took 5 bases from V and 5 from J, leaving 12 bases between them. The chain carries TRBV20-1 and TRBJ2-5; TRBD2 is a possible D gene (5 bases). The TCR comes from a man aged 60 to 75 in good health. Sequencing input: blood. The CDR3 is CSAQEDGETQYF. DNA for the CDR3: TGCAGTGCTCAGGAGGATGGGGAGACCCAGTACTTC.